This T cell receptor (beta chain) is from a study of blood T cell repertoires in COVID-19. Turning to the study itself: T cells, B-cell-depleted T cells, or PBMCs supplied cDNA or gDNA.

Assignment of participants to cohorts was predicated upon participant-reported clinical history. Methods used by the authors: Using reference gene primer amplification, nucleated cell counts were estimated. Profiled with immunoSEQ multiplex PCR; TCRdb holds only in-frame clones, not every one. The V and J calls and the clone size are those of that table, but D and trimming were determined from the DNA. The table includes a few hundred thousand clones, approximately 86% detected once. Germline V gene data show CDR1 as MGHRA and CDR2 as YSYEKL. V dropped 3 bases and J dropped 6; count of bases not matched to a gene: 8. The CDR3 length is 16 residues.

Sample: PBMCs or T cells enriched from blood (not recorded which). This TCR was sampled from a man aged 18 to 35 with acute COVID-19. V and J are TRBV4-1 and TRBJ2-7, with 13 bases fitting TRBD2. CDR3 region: CASSHTSGRAKAEQYF. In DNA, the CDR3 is TGCGCCAGCAGCCATACTAGCGGGAGGGCCAAGGCCGAGCAGTACTTC.